This is a list of T cell receptor beta chains from one sample in a study of T cell responses to AZD1222 COVID-19 vaccine. TCRdb's table, derived via immunoSEQ multiplex PCR, lists solely in-frame clones and lacks some. This table has 100,000 to 150,000 clones, around 85% appearing once. The sample was peripheral blood, taken on day 0 of AZD1222 vaccination. These receptors all come from an adult in good health. CDR3s include the opening cysteine and the closing phenylalanine or tryptophan. A D gene is named only where the DNA matches it firmly. Clone size, where shown, is once, few, many, or a class for clones that have expanded.

J gene: TRBJ2-1
D gene: TRBD1
V gene: TRBV6-4
clone size: -
CDR3 DNA: TGTGCCAGCAGTGACTCGGGACAGGGGTTCGATGAGCAGTTCTTC
CDR3 protein: CASSDSGQGFDEQFF

J gene: TRBJ1-2
D gene: -
V gene: TRBV7-9
clone size: -
CDR3 DNA: TGTGCCAGCAGCCCCGGACAGAAATATGGCTACACCTTC
CDR3 protein: CASSPGQKYGYTF

J gene: TRBJ1-1
D gene: -
V gene: TRBV25-1
clone size: -
CDR3 DNA: TGTGCCAGCAGTGACAGCTTACAGGGAGGTATCGGCACTGAAGCTTTCTTT
CDR3 protein: CASSDSLQGGIGTEAFF

J gene: TRBJ1-2
D gene: -
V gene: TRBV30
clone size: -
CDR3 DNA: TGTGCCTGGAGTGTACCGGGCATCCAAATAGGCTACACCTTC
CDR3 protein: CAWSVPGIQIGYTF

J gene: TRBJ2-7
D gene: -
V gene: TRBV7-5
clone size: -
CDR3 DNA: TGTGTCAGAAGCAAAGGACGGTACGAGCAGTACTTC
CDR3 protein: CVRSKGRYEQYF

J gene: TRBJ2-2
D gene: -
V gene: TRBV7-3
clone size: -
CDR3 DNA: TGTGCCAGCAGCTTACTAGCCGGCACCGGGGAGCTGTTTTTT
CDR3 protein: CASSLLAGTGELFF

J gene: TRBJ2-1
D gene: -
V gene: TRBV5-1
clone size: once
CDR3 DNA: TGCGCCAGCAGCTTGTACGGGGGCCCCTACAATGAGCAGTTCTTC
CDR3 protein: CASSLYGGPYNEQFF

J gene: TRBJ1-5
D gene: -
V gene: TRBV28
clone size: -
CDR3 DNA: TGTGCCAGCAGTTTAGAGGATAATCAGCCCCAGCATTTT
CDR3 protein: CASSLEDNQPQHF

J gene: TRBJ1-1
D gene: TRBD1
V gene: TRBV28
clone size: -
CDR3 DNA: TGTGCCAGCAGCCCGACAGGGCGGATTGAAGCTTTCTTT
CDR3 protein: CASSPTGRIEAFF

J gene: TRBJ2-7
D gene: TRBD2
V gene: TRBV4-3
clone size: -
CDR3 DNA: TGCGCCAGCAGCCATCGACTAGCGGGATACTACGAGCAGTACTTC
CDR3 protein: CASSHRLAGYYEQYF

J gene: TRBJ1-2
D gene: -
V gene: TRBV9
clone size: -
CDR3 DNA: TGTGCCAGCAGCGTAGGGATCGGGGCTGACTCTAACTATGGCTACACCTTC
CDR3 protein: CASSVGIGADSNYGYTF

J gene: TRBJ1-5
D gene: TRBD1
V gene: TRBV5-4
clone size: -
CDR3 DNA: TGTGCCAGCAGCGCACAGGGGGCTAGTCAGCCCCAGCATTTT
CDR3 protein: CASSAQGASQPQHF

J gene: TRBJ1-5
D gene: TRBD1
V gene: TRBV6-5
clone size: -
CDR3 DNA: TGTGCCAGCAGGGGACAGGGAAATCAGCCCCAGCATTTT
CDR3 protein: CASRGQGNQPQHF

J gene: TRBJ2-3
D gene: TRBD2
V gene: TRBV10-3
clone size: -
CDR3 DNA: TGTGCCATCAGTGGGACCCCGGGACTAGCGGGGCACACAGATACGCAGTATTTT
CDR3 protein: CAISGTPGLAGHTDTQYF

J gene: TRBJ1-2
D gene: TRBD1
V gene: TRBV27
clone size: -
CDR3 DNA: TGTGCCAGTCGGACAGGGGGCAACTATGGCTACACCTTC
CDR3 protein: CASRTGGNYGYTF

J gene: TRBJ1-4
D gene: -
V gene: TRBV27
clone size: few
CDR3 DNA: TGTGCCAGCAGTTTACGGCAGGGAGCTGAAAAACTGTTTTTT
CDR3 protein: CASSLRQGAEKLFF

J gene: TRBJ2-3
D gene: TRBD2
V gene: TRBV19
clone size: -
CDR3 DNA: TGTGCCAGTAGTGCCCTCCGGAGCGGGAGAATAGCAGATACGCAGTATTTT
CDR3 protein: CASSALRSGRIADTQYF

J gene: TRBJ2-1
D gene: TRBD2
V gene: TRBV4-1
clone size: -
CDR3 DNA: TGCGCCAGCAGCCAACCCACTAGCGGGCGTCACAATGAGCAGTTCTTC
CDR3 protein: CASSQPTSGRHNEQFF

J gene: TRBJ2-7
D gene: -
V gene: TRBV5-1
clone size: -
CDR3 DNA: TGCGCCAGCACCCACGACTACGAGCAGTACTTC
CDR3 protein: CASTHDYEQYF

J gene: TRBJ1-2
D gene: -
V gene: TRBV7-9
clone size: -
CDR3 DNA: TGTGCCAGCAGTTCAGCGGCGGGCTACACCTTC
CDR3 protein: CASSSAAGYTF

J gene: TRBJ1-4
D gene: -
V gene: TRBV2
clone size: -
CDR3 DNA: TGTGCCAGCATTTCGGGTCGGGGTGAAAAACTGTTTTTT
CDR3 protein: CASISGRGEKLFF

J gene: TRBJ2-5
D gene: -
V gene: TRBV7-9
clone size: once
CDR3 DNA: TGTGCCAGCAGCTTAGCGGAAGCGACCCAGTACTTC
CDR3 protein: CASSLAEATQYF